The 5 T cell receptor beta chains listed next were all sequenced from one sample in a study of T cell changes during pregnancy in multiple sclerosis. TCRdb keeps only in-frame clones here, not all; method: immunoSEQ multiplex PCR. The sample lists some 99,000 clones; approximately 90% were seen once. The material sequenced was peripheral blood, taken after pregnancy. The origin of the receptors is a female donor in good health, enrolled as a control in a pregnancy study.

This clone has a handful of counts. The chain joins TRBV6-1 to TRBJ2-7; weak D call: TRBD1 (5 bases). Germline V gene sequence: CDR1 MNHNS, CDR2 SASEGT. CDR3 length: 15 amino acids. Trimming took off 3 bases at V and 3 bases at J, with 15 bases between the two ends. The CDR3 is CASSEQGRAFYEQYF. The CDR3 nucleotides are TGTGCCAGCAGTGAGCAGGGCAGGGCCTTCTACGAGCAGTACTTC.

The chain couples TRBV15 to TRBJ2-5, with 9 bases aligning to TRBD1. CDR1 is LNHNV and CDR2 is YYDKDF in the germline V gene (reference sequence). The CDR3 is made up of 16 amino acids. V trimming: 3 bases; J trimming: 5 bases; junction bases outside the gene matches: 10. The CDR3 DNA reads TGTGCCACCAGCAGGCTCAGGGACAGGGTAGGGGAGACCCAGTACTTC. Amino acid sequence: CATSRLRDRVGETQYF. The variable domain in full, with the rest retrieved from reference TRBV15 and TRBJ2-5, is DAMVIQNPRYQVTQFGKPVTLSCSQTLNHNVMYWYQQKSSQAPKLLFHYYDKDFNNEADTPDNFQSRRPNTSFCFLDIRSPGLGDTAMYLCATSRLRDRVGETQYFGPGTRLLVL.

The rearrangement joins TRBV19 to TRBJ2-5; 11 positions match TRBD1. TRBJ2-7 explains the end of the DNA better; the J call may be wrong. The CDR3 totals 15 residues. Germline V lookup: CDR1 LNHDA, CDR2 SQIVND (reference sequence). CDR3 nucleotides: TGTGCCAGTAGTTCGCCCGGGACAGGGGGTTACGAGCAGTACTTC. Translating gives CASSSPGTGGYEQYF.

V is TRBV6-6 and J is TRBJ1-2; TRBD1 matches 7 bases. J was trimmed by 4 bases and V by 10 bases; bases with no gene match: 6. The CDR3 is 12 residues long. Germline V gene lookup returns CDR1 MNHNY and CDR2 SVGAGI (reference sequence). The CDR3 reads CATETGPYGYTF. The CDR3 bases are TGTGCCACCGAGACAGGGCCCTATGGCTACACCTTC.

This CDR3 reads CASSLGGRAADTQYF. In DNA form, the CDR3 reads TGTGCCAGCAGTTTGGGCGGGAGGGCCGCAGATACGCAGTATTTT. The chain uses TRBV28 and TRBJ2-3, with 9 bases that match TRBD2. The CDR3 sequence is 15 residues long. The germline CDR1 and CDR2 sequences are MDHEN and SYDVKM. The V and J ends lost 3 bases and 4 bases, in that order; junction bases with no gene match: 5.